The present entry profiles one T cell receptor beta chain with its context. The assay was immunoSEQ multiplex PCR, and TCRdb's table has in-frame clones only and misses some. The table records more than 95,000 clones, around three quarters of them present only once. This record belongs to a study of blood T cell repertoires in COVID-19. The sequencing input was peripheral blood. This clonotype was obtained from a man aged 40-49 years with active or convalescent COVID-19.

CDR3 DNA: TGTGCCAGCAGCTGGACTAGCGGGAGCCACAATGAGCAGTTCTTC. This translates into CASSWTSGSHNEQFF. J is TRBJ2-1 and V is TRBV7-9; the match to TRBD2 covers 13 bases. Looked up from germline, CDR1 is SEHNR and CDR2 is FQNEAQ (reference sequence). The CDR3 contains 15 residues. Trimming removed 4 bases from V and 5 bases from J; junction bases left unmatched: 2. The full variable domain, with the rest looked up from reference TRBV7-9 and TRBJ2-1, is DTGVSQNPRHKITKRGQNVTFRCDPISEHNRLYWYRQTLGQGPEFLTYFQNEAQLEKSRLLSDRFSAERPKGSFSTLEIQRTEQGDSAMYLCASSWTSGSHNEQFFGPGTRLTVL.